This TCR beta chain was found in a study of response to subunit inactivated influenza vaccine. Study-wide findings and caveats: Researchers suggested that each seasonal influenza vaccination recruits few new T cells.

TCRdb redid the calling of the RT-PCR reads with MiXCR, one entry per CDR3 protein. This table holds around 180,000 distinct CDR3 sequences, about a tenth found once. As concerns this clonotype: The antigen is not known.

Germline CDR1 is SNHLY and CDR2 is FYNNEI. V lost 1 base and J 5 bases, leaving 9 bases between the germline ends. The CDR3 has 15 residues. The sample here was non-naive T cells sorted from PBMCs, taken on the day of vaccination. V usage is TRBV2 and J usage is TRBJ1-6, with TRBD1 as a possible D gene (5 bases). This clonotype was obtained from a man in his fifties or sixties who received an inactivated influenza vaccine. For the CDR3, the DNA is TGTGCCAGCAGTGAAGGGGGGGAAAATAATTCACCCCTCCACTTT. It translates to CASSEGGENNSPLHF.